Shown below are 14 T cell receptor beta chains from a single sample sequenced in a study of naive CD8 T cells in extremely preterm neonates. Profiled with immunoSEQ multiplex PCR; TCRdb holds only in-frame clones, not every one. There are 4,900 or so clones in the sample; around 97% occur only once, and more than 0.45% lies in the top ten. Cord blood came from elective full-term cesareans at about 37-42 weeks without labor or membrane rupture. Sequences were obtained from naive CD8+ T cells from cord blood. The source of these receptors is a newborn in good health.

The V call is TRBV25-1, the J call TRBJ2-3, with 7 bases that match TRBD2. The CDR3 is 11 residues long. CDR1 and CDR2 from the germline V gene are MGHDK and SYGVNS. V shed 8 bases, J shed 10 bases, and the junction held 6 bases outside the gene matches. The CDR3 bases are TGTGCCAGCCTAGAGCGGGACGCGCAGTATTTT. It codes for CASLERDAQYF.

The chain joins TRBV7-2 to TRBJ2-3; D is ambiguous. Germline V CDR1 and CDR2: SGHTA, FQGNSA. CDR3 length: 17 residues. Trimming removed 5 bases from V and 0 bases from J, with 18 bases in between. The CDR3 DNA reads TGTGCCAGCAGCCTCCTCGGTAGTAGCTCTAGCACAGATACGCAGTATTTT. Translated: CASSLLGSSSSTDTQYF.

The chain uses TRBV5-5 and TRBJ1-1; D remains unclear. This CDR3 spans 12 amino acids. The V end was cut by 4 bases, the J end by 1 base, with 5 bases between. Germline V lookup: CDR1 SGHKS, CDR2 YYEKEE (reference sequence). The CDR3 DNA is TGTGCCAGCAGCATAGAGAACACTGAAGCTTTCTTT. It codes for CASSIENTEAFF.

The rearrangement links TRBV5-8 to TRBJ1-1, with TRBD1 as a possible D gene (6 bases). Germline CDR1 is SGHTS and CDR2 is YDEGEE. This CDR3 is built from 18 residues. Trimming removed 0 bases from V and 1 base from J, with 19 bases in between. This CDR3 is CASSLAQGIPPGNTEAFF. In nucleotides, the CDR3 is TGTGCCAGCAGCTTGGCTCAGGGGATTCCCCCGGGGAACACTGAAGCTTTCTTT.

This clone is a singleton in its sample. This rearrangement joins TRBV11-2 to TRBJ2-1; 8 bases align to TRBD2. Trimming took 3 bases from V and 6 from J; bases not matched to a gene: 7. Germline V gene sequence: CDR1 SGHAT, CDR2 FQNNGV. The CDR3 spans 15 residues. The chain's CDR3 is CASSFYERGFNEQFF. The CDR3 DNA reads TGTGCCAGCAGCTTTTATGAGCGGGGGTTCAATGAGCAGTTCTTC.

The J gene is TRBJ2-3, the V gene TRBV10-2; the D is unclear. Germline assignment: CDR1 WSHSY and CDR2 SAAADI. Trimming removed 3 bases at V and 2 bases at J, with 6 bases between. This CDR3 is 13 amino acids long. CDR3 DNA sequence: TGCGCCAGCAGTGATACTAACACAGATACGCAGTATTTT. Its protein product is CASSDTNTDTQYF.

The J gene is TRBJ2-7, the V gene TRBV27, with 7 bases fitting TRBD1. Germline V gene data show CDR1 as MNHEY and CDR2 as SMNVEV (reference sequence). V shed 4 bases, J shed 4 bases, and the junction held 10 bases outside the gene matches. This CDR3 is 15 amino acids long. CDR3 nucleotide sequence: TGTGCCAGCAGTTCACAAGGGACAGCCCTATACGAGCAGTACTTC. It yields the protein CASSSQGTALYEQYF.

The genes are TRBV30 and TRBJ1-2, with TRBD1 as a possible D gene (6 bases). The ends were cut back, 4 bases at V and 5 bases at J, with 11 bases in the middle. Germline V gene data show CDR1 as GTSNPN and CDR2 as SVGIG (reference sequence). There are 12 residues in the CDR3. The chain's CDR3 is CAWTGGAYGYTF. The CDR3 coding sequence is TGTGCCTGGACTGGGGGGGCTTATGGCTACACCTTC.

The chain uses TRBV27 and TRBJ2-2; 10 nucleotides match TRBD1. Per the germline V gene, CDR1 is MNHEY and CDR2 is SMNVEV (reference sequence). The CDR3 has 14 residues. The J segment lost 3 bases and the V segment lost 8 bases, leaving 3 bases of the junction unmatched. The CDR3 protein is CASSGTGDTGELFF. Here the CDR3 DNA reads TGTGCCAGCTCCGGGACAGGGGACACCGGGGAGCTGTTTTTT.

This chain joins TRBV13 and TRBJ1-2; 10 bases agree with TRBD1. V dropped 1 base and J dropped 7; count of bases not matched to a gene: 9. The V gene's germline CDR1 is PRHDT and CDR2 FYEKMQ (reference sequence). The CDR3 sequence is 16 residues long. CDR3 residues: CASSLAQADRGFGYTF. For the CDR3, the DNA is TGTGCCAGCAGCTTAGCCCAAGCGGACAGGGGGTTTGGCTACACCTTC.

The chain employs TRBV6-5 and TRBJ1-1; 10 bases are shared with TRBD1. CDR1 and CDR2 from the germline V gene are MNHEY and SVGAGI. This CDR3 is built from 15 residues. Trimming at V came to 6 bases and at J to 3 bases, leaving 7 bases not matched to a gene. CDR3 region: CASSEDRGRDTEAFF. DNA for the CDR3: TGTGCCAGCAGCGAGGACAGGGGGAGGGACACTGAAGCTTTCTTT.

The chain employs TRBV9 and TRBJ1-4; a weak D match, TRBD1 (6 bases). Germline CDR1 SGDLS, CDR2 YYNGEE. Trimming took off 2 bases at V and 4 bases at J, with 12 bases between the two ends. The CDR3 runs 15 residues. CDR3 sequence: CASSVTQGFNEKLFF. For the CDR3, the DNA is TGTGCCAGCAGCGTCACACAGGGCTTTAATGAAAAACTGTTTTTT.

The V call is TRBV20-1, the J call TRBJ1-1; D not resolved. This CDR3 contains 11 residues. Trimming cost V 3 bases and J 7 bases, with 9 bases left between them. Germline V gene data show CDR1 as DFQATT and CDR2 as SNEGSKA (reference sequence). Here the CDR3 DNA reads TGCAGTGCTAGGGAGGTAGTTGAAGCTTTCTTT. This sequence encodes CSAREVVEAFF.

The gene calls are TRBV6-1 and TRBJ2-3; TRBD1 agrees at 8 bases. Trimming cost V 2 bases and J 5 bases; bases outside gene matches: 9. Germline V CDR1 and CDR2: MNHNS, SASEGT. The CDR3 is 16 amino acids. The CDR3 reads CASSEWTGRRIDTQYF. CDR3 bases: TGTGCCAGCAGTGAATGGACAGGGAGAAGGATAGATACGCAGTATTTT.